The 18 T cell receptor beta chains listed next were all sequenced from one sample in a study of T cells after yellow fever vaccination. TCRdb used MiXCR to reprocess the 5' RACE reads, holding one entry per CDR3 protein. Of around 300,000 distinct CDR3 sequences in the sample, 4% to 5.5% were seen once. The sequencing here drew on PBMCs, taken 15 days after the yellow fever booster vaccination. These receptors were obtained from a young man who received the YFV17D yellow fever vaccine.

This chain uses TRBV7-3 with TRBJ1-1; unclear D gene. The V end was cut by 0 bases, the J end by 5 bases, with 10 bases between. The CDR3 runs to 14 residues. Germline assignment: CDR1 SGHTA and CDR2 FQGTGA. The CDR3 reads CASSLTAAGTEAFF. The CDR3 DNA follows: TGTGCCAGCAGCTTAACGGCCGCGGGGACTGAAGCTTTCTTT.

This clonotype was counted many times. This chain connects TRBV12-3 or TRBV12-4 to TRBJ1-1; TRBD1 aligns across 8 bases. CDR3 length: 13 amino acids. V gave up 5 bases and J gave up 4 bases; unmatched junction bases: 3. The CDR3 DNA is TGTGCCAGCAGTCAGACAGGGGTCACTGAAGCTTTCTTT. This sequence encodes CASSQTGVTEAFF.

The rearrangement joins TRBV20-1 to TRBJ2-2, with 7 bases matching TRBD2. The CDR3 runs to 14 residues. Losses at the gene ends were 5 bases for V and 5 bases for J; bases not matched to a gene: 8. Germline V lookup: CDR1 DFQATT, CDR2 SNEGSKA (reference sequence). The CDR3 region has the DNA TGCAGTGCTCGGAGAAGCGGGGCTACCGGGGAGCTGTTTTTT. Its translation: CSARRSGATGELFF.

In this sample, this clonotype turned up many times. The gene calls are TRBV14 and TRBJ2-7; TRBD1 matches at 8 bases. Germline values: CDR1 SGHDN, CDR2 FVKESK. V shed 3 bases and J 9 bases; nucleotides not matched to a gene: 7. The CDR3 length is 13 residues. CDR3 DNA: TGTGCCAGCAGCCAGGCCGGGACAGGAAGGCAGTACGTC. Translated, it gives CASSQAGTGRQYV.

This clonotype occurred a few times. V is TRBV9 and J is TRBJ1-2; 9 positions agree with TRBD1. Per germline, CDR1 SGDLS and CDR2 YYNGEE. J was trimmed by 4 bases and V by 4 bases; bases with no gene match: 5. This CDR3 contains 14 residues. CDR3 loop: CASSTGQGAYGYTF. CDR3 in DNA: TGTGCCAGCAGCACGGGACAGGGAGCCTATGGCTACACCTTC.

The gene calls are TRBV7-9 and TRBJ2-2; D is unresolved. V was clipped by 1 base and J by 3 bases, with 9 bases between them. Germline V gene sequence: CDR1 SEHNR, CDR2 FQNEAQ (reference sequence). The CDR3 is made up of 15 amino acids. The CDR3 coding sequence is TGTGCCAGCAGCTTAGTATGGCAGGACACCGGGGAGCTGTTTTTT. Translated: CASSLVWQDTGELFF.

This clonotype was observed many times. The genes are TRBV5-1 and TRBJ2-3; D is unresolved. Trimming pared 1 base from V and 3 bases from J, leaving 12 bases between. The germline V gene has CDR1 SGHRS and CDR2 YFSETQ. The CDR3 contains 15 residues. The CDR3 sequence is CASSLSKRITDTQYF. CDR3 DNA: TGCGCCAGCAGCTTGAGTAAGAGAATTACAGATACGCAGTATTTT.

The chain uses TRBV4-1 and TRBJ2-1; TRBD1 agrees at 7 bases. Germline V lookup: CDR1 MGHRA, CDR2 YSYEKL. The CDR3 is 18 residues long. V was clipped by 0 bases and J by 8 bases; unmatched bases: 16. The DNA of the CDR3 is TGCGCCAGCAGCCAAGATGAGGTTGTGACAGGGTGGACGGATGAGCAGTTCTTC. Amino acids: CASSQDEVVTGWTDEQFF.

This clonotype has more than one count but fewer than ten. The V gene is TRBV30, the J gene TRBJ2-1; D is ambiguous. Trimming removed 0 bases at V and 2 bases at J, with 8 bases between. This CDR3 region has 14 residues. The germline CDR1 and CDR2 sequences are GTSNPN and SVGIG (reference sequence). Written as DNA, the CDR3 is TGTGCCTGGAGTGTTACCAGCACCTACAATGAGCAGTTCTTC. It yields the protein CAWSVTSTYNEQFF.

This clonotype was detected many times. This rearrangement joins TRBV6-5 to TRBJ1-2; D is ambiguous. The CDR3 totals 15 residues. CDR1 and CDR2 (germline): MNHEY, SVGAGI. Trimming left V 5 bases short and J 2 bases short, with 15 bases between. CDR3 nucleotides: TGTGCCAGCAGTCCAGCCTGGACGGGGAACTATGGCTACACCTTC. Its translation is CASSPAWTGNYGYTF.

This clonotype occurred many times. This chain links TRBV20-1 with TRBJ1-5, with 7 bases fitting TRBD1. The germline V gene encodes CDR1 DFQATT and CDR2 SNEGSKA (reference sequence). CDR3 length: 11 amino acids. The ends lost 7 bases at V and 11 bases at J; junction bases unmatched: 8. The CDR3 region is CSVTRTGAQHF. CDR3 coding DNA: TGCAGTGTTACACGGACAGGAGCCCAGCATTTT.

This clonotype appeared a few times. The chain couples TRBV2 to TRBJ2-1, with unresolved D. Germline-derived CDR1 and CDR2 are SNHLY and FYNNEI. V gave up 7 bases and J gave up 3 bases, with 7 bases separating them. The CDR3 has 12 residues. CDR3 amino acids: CASTPNYNEQFF. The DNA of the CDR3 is TGTGCCAGCACTCCGAACTACAATGAGCAGTTCTTC.

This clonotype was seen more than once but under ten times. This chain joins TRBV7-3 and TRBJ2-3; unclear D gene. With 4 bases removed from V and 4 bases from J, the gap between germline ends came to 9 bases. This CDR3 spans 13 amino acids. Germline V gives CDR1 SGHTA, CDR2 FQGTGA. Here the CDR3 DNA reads TGTGCCAGCAGCTACAACCCCTCAGATACGCAGTATTTT. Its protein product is CASSYNPSDTQYF.

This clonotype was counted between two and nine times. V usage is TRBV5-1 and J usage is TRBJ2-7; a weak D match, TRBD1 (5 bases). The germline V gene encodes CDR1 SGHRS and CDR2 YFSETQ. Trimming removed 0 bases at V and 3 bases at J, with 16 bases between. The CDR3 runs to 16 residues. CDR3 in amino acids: CASSLAPPDSIYEQYF. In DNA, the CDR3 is TGCGCCAGCAGCTTGGCCCCCCCAGACAGCATCTACGAGCAGTACTTC.

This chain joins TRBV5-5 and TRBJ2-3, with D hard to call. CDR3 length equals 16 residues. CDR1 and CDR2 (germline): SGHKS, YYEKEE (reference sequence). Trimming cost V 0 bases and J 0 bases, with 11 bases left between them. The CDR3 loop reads CASSLVGYSSTDTQYF. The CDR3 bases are TGTGCCAGCAGCTTGGTTGGGTATTCTAGCACAGATACGCAGTATTTT.

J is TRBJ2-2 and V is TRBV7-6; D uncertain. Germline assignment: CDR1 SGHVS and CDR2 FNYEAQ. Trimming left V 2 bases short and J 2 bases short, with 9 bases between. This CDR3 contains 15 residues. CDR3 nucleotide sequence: TGTGCCAGCAGCTTAATGGGTCTAAACACCGGGGAGCTGTTTTTT. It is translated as CASSLMGLNTGELFF.

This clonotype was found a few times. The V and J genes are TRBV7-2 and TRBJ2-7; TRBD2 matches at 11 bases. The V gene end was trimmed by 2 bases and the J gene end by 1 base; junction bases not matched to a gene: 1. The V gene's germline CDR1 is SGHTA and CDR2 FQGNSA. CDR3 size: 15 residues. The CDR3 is CASSLSSGGSYEQYV. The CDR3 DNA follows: TGTGCCAGCAGCTTATCTAGCGGGGGGTCCTACGAGCAGTACGTC.

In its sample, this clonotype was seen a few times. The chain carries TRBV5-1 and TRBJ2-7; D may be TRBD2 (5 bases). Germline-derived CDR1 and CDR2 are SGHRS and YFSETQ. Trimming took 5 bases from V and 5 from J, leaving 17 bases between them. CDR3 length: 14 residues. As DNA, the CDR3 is TGCGCCAGCAGATCAGAGAGGGATTGGGACGAGCAGTACTTC. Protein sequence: CASRSERDWDEQYF.